These 26 T cell receptor beta chains came from one sample sequenced in a study of response to subunit inactivated influenza vaccine. Via MiXCR, TCRdb re-called the RT-PCR reads, giving one row per CDR3 protein. Among roughly 190,000 distinct CDR3 sequences, over 13% were seen once, and the ten largest hold approximately 27%. This material consisted of CD8+ T cells sorted from PBMCs, taken less than 6 days after vaccination. The receptors were sampled from a man aged 50-59 years who received an inactivated influenza vaccine.

This chain links TRBV20-1 with TRBJ2-1; D may be TRBD2 (5 bases). CDR3 length: 16 amino acids. V was clipped by 5 bases and J by 0 bases, with 17 bases between them. The V gene's germline CDR1 is DFQATT and CDR2 SNEGSKA (reference sequence). The CDR3 DNA sequence: TGCAGTGCTCGACGGCGAGCGGCACTCTCCTACAATGAGCAGTTCTTC. It codes for CSARRRAALSYNEQFF.

This clonotype turned up a few times. The V call is TRBV3-1, the J call TRBJ2-5; D possibly uses TRBD1 or TRBD2 (5 bases each). The germline V gene has CDR1 LGHDT and CDR2 YNNKEL (reference sequence). The CDR3 length is 16 residues. V shed 1 base and J shed 5 bases, with 17 bases lying between them. Written as DNA, the CDR3 is TGTGCCAGCAGCCAAGTTGTGGGACCTCAGTGGGAGACCCAGTACTTC. Amino acids: CASSQVVGPQWETQYF.

The gene calls are TRBV24-1 and TRBJ2-1, with D uncertain. Per germline, CDR1 KGHDR and CDR2 SFDVKD. V was cut by 9 bases and J by 7 bases, with 9 bases left in between. CDR3 length: 11 amino acids. In DNA form, the CDR3 reads TGTGCCACCCAGCTAGGTAATGAGCAGTTCTTC. Protein product: CATQLGNEQFF.

This clonotype was counted many times. The chain uses TRBV9 and TRBJ1-3, with 9 positions matching TRBD1. J gave up 6 bases and V 4 bases, and 5 bases lay outside the gene matches. Germline CDR1 SGDLS, CDR2 YYNGEE. The CDR3 loop spans 14 amino acids. The CDR3 coding sequence is TGTGCCAGCAGCCACACAGGGGGCGAAAACACCATATATTTT. The encoded protein is CASSHTGGENTIYF.

The genes are TRBV7-9 and TRBJ2-3; D possibly corresponds to TRBD1 (6 bases). This CDR3 region has 15 residues. The germline CDR1 and CDR2 sequences are SEHNR and FQNEAQ (reference sequence). The V gene lost 5 bases and the J gene lost 2 bases, with 14 bases spanning the gap. DNA for the CDR3: TGTGCCAGCAGCCCGGACAGATGGGCCACAGATACGCAGTATTTT. This gives the protein CASSPDRWATDTQYF.

This clonotype was detected only a few times. V usage is TRBV6-5 and J usage is TRBJ2-5; 11 bases line up with TRBD1. V shed 1 base and J 4 bases; nucleotides not matched to a gene: 11. The germline V gene has CDR1 MNHEY and CDR2 SVGAGI. The CDR3 sequence is 18 residues long. The CDR3 reads CASSYYAGTGGVGETQYF. Here the CDR3 DNA reads TGTGCCAGCAGTTACTACGCCGGGACAGGGGGTGTGGGAGAGACCCAGTACTTC.

Many counts were recorded for this clonotype. The chain links TRBV11-2 to TRBJ2-7; weak D call: TRBD1 (6 bases). V gave up 2 bases and J gave up 1 base, with 9 bases separating them. The CDR3 length is 14 residues. Germline CDR1 SGHAT, CDR2 FQNNGV. CDR3 region: CASSLFRGSYEQYF. CDR3 coding DNA: TGTGCCAGCAGCTTATTCAGGGGTTCCTACGAGCAGTACTTC.

The chain employs TRBV3-1 and TRBJ2-5; a possible D gene is TRBD1 (5 bases). This CDR3 region has 16 residues. Looked up from germline, CDR1 is LGHDT and CDR2 is YNNKEL (reference sequence). V lost 11 bases to trimming and J lost 0 bases, with 22 bases between them. The CDR3 bases are TGTGCCTCCAGCCAAGAGGTCAGGGCTTACCAAGAGACCCAGTACTTC. Translating gives CASSQEVRAYQETQYF.

The sample holds a few counts of this clonotype. This chain links TRBV11-2 with TRBJ2-5, with D unclear. The ends were cut back, 1 base at V and 0 bases at J, with 15 bases in the middle. Germline lookup yields CDR1 SGHAT and CDR2 FQNNGV. The CDR3 covers 17 residues. This CDR3 reads CASSLVSGRPYQETQYF. CDR3 coding DNA: TGTGCCAGCAGCTTAGTCTCCGGCCGGCCGTACCAAGAGACCCAGTACTTC.

This clonotype was seen many times. CDR3: CASSLRGTQYF. The CDR3 DNA follows: TGTGCCAGCAGCCTCAGGGGTACGCAGTATTTT. The chain joins TRBV12-3 or TRBV12-4 to TRBJ2-3; D is possibly TRBD1 (6 bases). Trimming took off 6 bases at V and 8 bases at J, with 9 bases between the two ends. The CDR3 has 11 residues.

CDR3 sequence (DNA): TGTGCCAGCAGCTTAGGTAATCGGAACACTGAAGCTTTCTTT. Translation gives CASSLGNRNTEAFF. This chain connects TRBV13 to TRBJ1-1; no definite D call. V was shortened by 0 bases and J by 1 base, with 6 bases between the two germline ends. The CDR3 runs 14 residues. Per germline, CDR1 PRHDT and CDR2 FYEKMQ (reference sequence). The variable domain in full, with the rest retrieved from reference TRBV13 and TRBJ1-1, is AAGVIQSPRHLIKEKRETATLKCYPIPRHDTVYWYQQGPGQDPQFLISFYEKMQSDKGSIPDRFSAQQFSDYHSELNMSSLELGDSALYFCASSLGNRNTEAFFGQGTRLTVV.

This clonotype was counted only a few times. J is TRBJ1-2 and V is TRBV4-3, with TRBD1 matching 9 bases. CDR1 is LGHNA and CDR2 is YSLEER in the germline V gene. Unmatched junction bases numbered 6, after V lost 2 bases and J lost 8 bases. The CDR3 contains 14 residues. The chain's CDR3 is CASSQTGTGSGYTF. The DNA of the CDR3 is TGCGCCAGCAGCCAAACCGGGACAGGGTCGGGCTACACCTTC.

J is TRBJ2-1 and V is TRBV10-1; no reliable D call. Germline-derived CDR1 and CDR2 are WNHNN and SYGVQD (reference sequence). Deletions cut 3 bases from V and 3 bases from J, with 15 bases between. This CDR3 is built from 16 residues. CDR3 in amino acids: CASSDSFLSYYNEQFF. CDR3 nucleotides: TGCGCCAGCAGTGACAGTTTCCTTAGCTACTACAATGAGCAGTTCTTC.

The chain has TRBV5-1 and TRBJ2-7; the D gene is possibly TRBD2 (6 bases). Trimming left V 4 bases short and J 0 bases short, with 14 bases between. Germline V gene sequence: CDR1 SGHRS, CDR2 YFSETQ. The CDR3 has 15 residues. CDR3 sequence (DNA): TGCGCCAGCAGCATGATTGGGGGGAGCTCCTACGAGCAGTACTTC. Translating it yields CASSMIGGSSYEQYF.

The sample holds a few counts of this clonotype. CDR3 region: CASSLAGSSTGELFF. The CDR3 DNA reads as TGTGCCAGCAGTTTAGCCGGGAGCAGTACCGGGGAGCTGTTTTTT. The genes are TRBV12-3 or TRBV12-4 and TRBJ2-2; D might be TRBD2 (6 bases). The CDR3 contains 15 residues. V lost 0 bases, J lost 5 bases, and 10 bases lay in between.

This clonotype was seen only a few times. V and J are TRBV7-8 and TRBJ2-2; D gene unclear. This CDR3 spans 15 amino acids. Trimming cost V 1 base and J 1 base, with 7 bases left between them. Germline V CDR1 and CDR2: SGHVS, FQNEAQ. Written as DNA, the CDR3 is TGTGCCAGCAGCTTAGTTTTGGGGAACACCGGGGAGCTGTTTTTT. Translating gives CASSLVLGNTGELFF.

This clonotype has a count of ten or more. The chain is built from TRBV27 and TRBJ2-2, with unresolved D. Looked up from germline, CDR1 is MNHEY and CDR2 is SMNVEV (reference sequence). The V and J ends lost 3 bases and 6 bases respectively, with 11 bases between them. CDR3 length: 14 amino acids. CDR3 nucleotides: TGTGCCAGCAGTTTCGGCCCTACCCCCGGGGAGCTGTTTTTT. It yields the protein CASSFGPTPGELFF.

This sequence joins TRBV5-1 and TRBJ2-7; 9 bases map to TRBD1. Germline-derived CDR1 and CDR2 are SGHRS and YFSETQ. J was trimmed by 5 bases and V by 0 bases; bases with no gene match: 6. The CDR3 runs to 15 residues. CDR3 DNA sequence: TGCGCCAGCAGCTTGGTCTCCGGGACAGGGAACGAGCAGTACTTC. This gives the protein CASSLVSGTGNEQYF. Looking up the rest from reference TRBV5-1 and TRBJ2-7 gives the full variable domain: KAGVTQTPRYLIKTRGQQVTLSCSPISGHRSVSWYQQTPGQGLQFLFEYFSETQRNKGNFPGRFSGRQFSNSRSEMNVSTLELGDSALYLCASSLVSGTGNEQYFGPGTRLTVT.

This chain uses TRBV19 with TRBJ1-6; no clear D. Germline CDR1 is LNHDA and CDR2 is SQIVND (reference sequence). The CDR3 runs 15 residues. Trimming cost V 5 bases and J 5 bases, with 13 bases left between them. CDR3 DNA sequence: TGTGCCAGTAGTGCGGACTGGACCCATAATTCACCCCTCCACTTT. Amino acids: CASSADWTHNSPLHF.

The chain employs TRBV4-3 and TRBJ1-1; the match to TRBD1 covers 7 bases. The CDR3 spans 16 residues. Losses at the gene ends were 1 base for V and 3 bases for J; bases not matched to a gene: 8. In germline, CDR1 is LGHNA, CDR2 YSLEER. CDR3 sequence reads: CASSQGPGQLDTEAFF. The CDR3, as DNA: TGCGCCAGCAGCCAAGGACCGGGACAGCTAGACACTGAAGCTTTCTTT.

This clonotype was detected only a few times. The genes are TRBV18 and TRBJ2-1; D is unclear. Deletions cut 4 bases from V and 0 bases from J, with 7 bases between. The germline V gene has CDR1 KGHSH and CDR2 LQKENI. This CDR3 spans 14 amino acids. Here the CDR3 DNA reads TGTGCCAGCTCACTGCAGACCTCCTACAATGAGCAGTTCTTC. This encodes CASSLQTSYNEQFF.

This clonotype has more than one count but fewer than ten. The chain uses TRBV12-3 or TRBV12-4 and TRBJ1-6, with a tentative D call TRBD1 (5 bases). This CDR3 region has 14 residues. The V end was cut by 6 bases, the J end by 7 bases, with 13 bases between. The CDR3 bases are TGTGCCAGCAGCCCCGGGGGAGGGAATTCACCCCTCCACTTT. Its translation: CASSPGGGNSPLHF.

This chain uses TRBV6-2 or TRBV6-3 with TRBJ1-2; D might be TRBD1 (5 bases). The germline V gene has CDR1 MNHEY and CDR2 SVGEGT. This CDR3 is built from 13 residues. Trimming took off 6 bases at V and 5 bases at J, with 13 bases between the two ends. The CDR3 spells CASSEDEGYGYTF. CDR3 bases: TGTGCCAGCAGCGAGGACGAGGGGTATGGCTACACCTTC.

The V gene is TRBV20-1, the J gene TRBJ2-7; weak D call: TRBD2 (5 bases). The CDR3 has 15 amino acids. Per the germline V gene, CDR1 is DFQATT and CDR2 is SNEGSKA (reference sequence). Trimming pared 3 bases from V and 4 bases from J, leaving 19 bases between. In DNA form, the CDR3 reads TGCAGTGCTAGTCGGCTGACGGGGAGTTGGTACGAGCAGTACTTC. This codes for CSASRLTGSWYEQYF.

J is TRBJ2-2 and V is TRBV5-6; maybe TRBD1 (6 bases). The CDR3 is 13 residues long. Germline lookup yields CDR1 SGHDT and CDR2 YYEEEE. Trimming stripped 5 bases from V and 5 bases from J, with 10 bases between. The CDR3 loop reads CASSPGQTGELFF. CDR3 nucleotides: TGTGCCAGCAGTCCTGGACAGACCGGGGAGCTGTTTTTT.

This clonotype was found a few times. This chain joins TRBV20-1 and TRBJ2-3, with 7 bases identical to TRBD1. Germline values: CDR1 DFQATT, CDR2 SNEGSKA (reference sequence). The CDR3 sequence is 16 residues long. V shed 1 base, J shed 4 bases, and the junction held 11 bases outside the gene matches. The CDR3 DNA follows: TGCAGTGCTAGAGGGAGTGAAGGGGGCTTCGCAGATACGCAGTATTTT. It specifies CSARGSEGGFADTQYF.